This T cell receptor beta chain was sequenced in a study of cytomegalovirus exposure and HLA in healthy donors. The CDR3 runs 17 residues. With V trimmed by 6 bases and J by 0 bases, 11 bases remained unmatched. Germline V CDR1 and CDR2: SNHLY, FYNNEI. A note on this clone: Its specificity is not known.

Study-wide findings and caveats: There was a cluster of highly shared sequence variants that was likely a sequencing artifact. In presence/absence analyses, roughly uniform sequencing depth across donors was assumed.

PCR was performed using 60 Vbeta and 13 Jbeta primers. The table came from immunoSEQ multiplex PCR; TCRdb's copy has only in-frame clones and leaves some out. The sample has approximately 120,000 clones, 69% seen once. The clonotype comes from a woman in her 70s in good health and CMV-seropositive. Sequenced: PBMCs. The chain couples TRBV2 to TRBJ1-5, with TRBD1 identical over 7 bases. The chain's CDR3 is CASRGRQGLNSNQPQHF. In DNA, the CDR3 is TGTGCCAGCAGAGGACGACAGGGTTTGAATAGCAATCAGCCCCAGCATTTT.